Below, one T cell receptor (beta chain) is given with its context. Its antigen specificity is not known. Base qualities are not at hand, and no much larger clone is one base apart. This sample was included in a study of identical twins' blood T cells (dated by TCRdb to the early 2010s). About the study as a whole: Around 49 million Illumina reads were obtained across around 12 libraries, of which six were alpha-chain libraries and six were beta-chain libraries. TCR alpha and beta chain repertoires of three pairs of monozygous twins were compared using next-generation sequencing to assess genetic influence on repertoire formation. The paper's findings and limits, for the study overall: Validation by independent studies was stated to be required for the proposed role of the TCRalpha J segment in MHC recognition during thymic selection. V gene usage was reported to be markedly more similar within twin pairs than between unrelated donors, even among non-selected out-of-frame TCRbeta clonotypes. Among the most abundant TCRbeta clonotypes, more CDR3 sequences were shared by each donor with her twin than with unrelated donors. The count of CDR3 clonotypes shared by two donors depended mainly on the product of the two donors' cloneset sizes, and twins did not clearly depart from this trend. Because the twins were raised together, environmental influences could not be ruled out as an explanation for the similarity between twins.

The donors were six healthy women who made up three monozygous twin pairs. All three twin pairs had been reared together, and it was thought likely that the same infectious agents and vaccines had been met by these twin pairs. TCR cDNA libraries were prepared from RNA that was isolated from peripheral blood mononuclear cells. Library generation was performed with 5' RACE. Sequencing took place on an Illumina Genome Analyzer IIx. RNA-based TCR cDNA libraries were prepared by a previously described protocol with several modifications. Sample-specific barcodes were introduced on both ends of each TCR cDNA library during cDNA synthesis and amplification to prevent cross-contamination. From the authors' description of their analysis: Between about 85,000 and nearly 550,000 clonotypes were identified per individual, with about 2.2 to 3.6 million CDR3-containing reads per library. After reads with improper barcode index combinations were thrown out, a cloneset for each library was built using the MiTCR software. While assembling CDR3 clonotypes, MiTCR corrected PCR and sequencing errors and either filtered or rescued low-quality reads. Artificial out-of-frame clonotypes were mapped to in-frame sequences, with one indel allowed in the CDR3, and then removed. V and J gene usage similarity between donors was measured as Jensen-Shannon divergence divided by mean entropy. Through fastp at Q25 and MiXCR, TCRdb rebuilt clones from the public reads, retaining in-frame beta chains. Every distinct CDR3 protein forms one entry, paired with its most common genes and DNA. Here the V and J calls rest on TCRdb's processing, not on the authors' analysis. The sample yields roughly 380,000 distinct CDR3 sequences; about 28% were counted once. 6.1% of the sample comes from the top ten.

V is shortened by 0 bases, J by 2 bases, and the region joining them spans 13 bases. From a lookup of the germline V gene (reference sequence), CDR1 and CDR2 are DFQATT and SNEGSKA. CDR3 length: 15 amino acids, cysteine to phenylalanine. Just the 45-base CDR3 DNA is kept, in frame starting at base 1. The TCR comes from a woman aged 18-49 years in good health. The rearranged segments are TRBV20-1 and TRBJ1-1, with TRBD1 tentatively as D gene (5 bases match). The specimen sequenced was PBMCs. The CDR3 sequence is CSAREIRGRNTEAFF. The base sequence is TGCAGTGCTAGAGAAATCCGGGGGAGAAACACTGAAGCTTTCTTT.